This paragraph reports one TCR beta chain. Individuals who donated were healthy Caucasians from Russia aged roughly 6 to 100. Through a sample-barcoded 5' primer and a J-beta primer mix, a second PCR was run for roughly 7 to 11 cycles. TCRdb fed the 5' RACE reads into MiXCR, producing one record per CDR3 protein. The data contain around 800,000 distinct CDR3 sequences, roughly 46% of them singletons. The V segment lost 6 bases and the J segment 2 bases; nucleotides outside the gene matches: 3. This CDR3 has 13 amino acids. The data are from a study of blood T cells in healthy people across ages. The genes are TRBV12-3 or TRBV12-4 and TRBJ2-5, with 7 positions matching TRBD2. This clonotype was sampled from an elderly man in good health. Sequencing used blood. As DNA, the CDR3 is TGTGCCAGCAGGCCAGCGGGACAAGAGACCCAGTACTTC. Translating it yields CASRPAGQETQYF.